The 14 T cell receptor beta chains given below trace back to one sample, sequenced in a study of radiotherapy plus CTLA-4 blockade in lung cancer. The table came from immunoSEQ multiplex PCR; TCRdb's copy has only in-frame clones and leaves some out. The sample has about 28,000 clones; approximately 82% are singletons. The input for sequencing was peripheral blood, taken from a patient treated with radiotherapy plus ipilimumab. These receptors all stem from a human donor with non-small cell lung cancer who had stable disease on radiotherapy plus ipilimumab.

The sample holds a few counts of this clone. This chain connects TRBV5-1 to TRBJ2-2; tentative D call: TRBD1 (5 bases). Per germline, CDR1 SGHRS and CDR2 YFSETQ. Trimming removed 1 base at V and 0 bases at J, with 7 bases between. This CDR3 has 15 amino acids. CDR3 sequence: CASSLRTTNTGELFF. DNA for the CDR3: TGCGCCAGCAGCTTGAGGACAACGAACACCGGGGAGCTGTTTTTT.

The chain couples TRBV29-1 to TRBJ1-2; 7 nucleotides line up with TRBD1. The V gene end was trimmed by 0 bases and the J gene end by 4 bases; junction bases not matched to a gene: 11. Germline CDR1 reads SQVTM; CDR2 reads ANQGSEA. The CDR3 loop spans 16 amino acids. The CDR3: CSVEDHTPTGIYGYTF. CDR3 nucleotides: TGCAGCGTTGAAGACCACACCCCGACAGGGATCTATGGCTACACCTTC.

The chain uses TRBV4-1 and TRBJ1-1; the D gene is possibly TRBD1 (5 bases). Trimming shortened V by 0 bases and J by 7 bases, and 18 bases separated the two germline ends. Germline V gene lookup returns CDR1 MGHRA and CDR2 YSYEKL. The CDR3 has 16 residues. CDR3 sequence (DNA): TGCGCCAGCAGCCAAGAACCAGGGTGGCGAACAGATGAAGCTTTCTTT. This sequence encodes CASSQEPGWRTDEAFF.

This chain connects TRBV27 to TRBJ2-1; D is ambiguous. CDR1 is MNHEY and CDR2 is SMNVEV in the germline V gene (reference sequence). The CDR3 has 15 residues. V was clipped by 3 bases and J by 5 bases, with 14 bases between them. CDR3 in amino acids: CASSLWVGVNNEQFF. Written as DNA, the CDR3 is TGTGCCAGCAGTTTGTGGGTAGGAGTCAACAATGAGCAGTTCTTC.

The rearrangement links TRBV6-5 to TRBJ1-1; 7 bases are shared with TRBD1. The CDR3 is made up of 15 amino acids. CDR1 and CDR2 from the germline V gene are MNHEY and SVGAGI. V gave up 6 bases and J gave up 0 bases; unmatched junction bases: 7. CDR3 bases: TGTGCCAGCAGCCGGGACAGCTCCCTGAACACTGAAGCTTTCTTT. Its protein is CASSRDSSLNTEAFF.

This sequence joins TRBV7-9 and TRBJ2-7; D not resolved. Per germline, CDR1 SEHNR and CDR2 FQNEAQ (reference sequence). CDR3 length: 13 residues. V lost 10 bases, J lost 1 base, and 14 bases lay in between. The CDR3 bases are TGTGCCATCCTAACGGACGGATCCTACGAGCAGTACTTC. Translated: CAILTDGSYEQYF.

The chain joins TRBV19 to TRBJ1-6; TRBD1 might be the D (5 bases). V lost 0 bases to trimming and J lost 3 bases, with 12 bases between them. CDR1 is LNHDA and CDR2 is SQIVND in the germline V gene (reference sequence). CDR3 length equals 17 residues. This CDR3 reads CASSIDSRGYYNSPLHF. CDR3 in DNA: TGTGCCAGTAGTATAGATTCGAGGGGATACTATAATTCACCCCTCCACTTT.

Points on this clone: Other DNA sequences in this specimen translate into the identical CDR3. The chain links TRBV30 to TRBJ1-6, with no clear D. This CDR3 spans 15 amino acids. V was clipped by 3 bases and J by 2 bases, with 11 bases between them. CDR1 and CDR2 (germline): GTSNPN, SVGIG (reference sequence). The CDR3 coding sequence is TGTGCCTGGAGCGGACGGGTGGCCTATAATTCACCCCTCCACTTT. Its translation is CAWSGRVAYNSPLHF.

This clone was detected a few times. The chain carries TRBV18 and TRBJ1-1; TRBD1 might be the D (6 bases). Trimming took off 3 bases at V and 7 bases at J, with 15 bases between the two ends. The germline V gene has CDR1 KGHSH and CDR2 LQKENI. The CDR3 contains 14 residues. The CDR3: CASSPLGGGDEAFF. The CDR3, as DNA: TGTGCCAGCTCACCTCTGGGAGGGGGGGATGAAGCTTTCTTT.

The CDR3 sequence is CASSEGGNHLVMGELFF. The CDR3 region has the DNA TGTGCCAGCAGCGAAGGGGGAAACCACCTTGTTATGGGGGAGCTGTTTTTT. This chain uses TRBV7-2 with TRBJ2-2, with a tentative D call TRBD1 (6 bases). Germline CDR1 SGHTA, CDR2 FQGNSA. The CDR3 consists of 17 residues. Trimming shortened V by 5 bases and J by 8 bases, and 24 bases separated the two germline ends.

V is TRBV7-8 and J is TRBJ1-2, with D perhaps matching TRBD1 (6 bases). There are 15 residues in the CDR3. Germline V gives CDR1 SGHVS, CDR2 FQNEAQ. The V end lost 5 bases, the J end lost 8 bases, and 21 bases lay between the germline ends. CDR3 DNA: TGTGCCAGCAGCCCCTCTCCTGCAGTCAGGGGCGGCTACACCTTC. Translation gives CASSPSPAVRGGYTF.

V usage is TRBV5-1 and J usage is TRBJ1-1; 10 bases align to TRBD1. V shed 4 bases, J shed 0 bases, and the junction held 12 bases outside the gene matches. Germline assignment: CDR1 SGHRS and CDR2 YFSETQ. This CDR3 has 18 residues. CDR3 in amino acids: CASSPRQGAEGMNTEAFF. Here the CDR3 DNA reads TGCGCCAGCAGCCCAAGACAGGGGGCAGAGGGTATGAACACTGAAGCTTTCTTT.

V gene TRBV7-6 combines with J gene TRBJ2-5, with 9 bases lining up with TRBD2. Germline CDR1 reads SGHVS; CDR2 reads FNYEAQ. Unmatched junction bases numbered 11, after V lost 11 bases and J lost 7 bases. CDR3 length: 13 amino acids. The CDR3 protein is CASDNSGGGTQYF. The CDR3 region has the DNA TGTGCCTCCGATAATAGCGGGGGAGGGACCCAGTACTTC.

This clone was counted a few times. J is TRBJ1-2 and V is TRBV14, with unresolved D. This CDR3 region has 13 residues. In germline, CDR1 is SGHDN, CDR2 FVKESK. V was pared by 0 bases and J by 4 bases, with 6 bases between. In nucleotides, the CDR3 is TGTGCCAGCAGCCAAGATTACAGCTATGGCTACACCTTC. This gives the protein CASSQDYSYGYTF.